These 27 T cell receptor beta chains were sequenced from one sample in a study of T cell repertoires in cytomegalovirus infection. TCRdb analysed the reads with MiXCR anew, one entry per CDR3 protein. In the table there are around 310,000 distinct CDR3 sequences, 17% of which are singletons. The specimen was PBMCs. Receptor source: a human donor in good health (CMV status not recorded). Some clones in this sample may be carry-over from other donors' samples.

This clonotype was picked up a small number of times. V gene TRBV27 combines with J gene TRBJ2-3; a possible D gene is TRBD1 (6 bases). Germline V gene data show CDR1 as MNHEY and CDR2 as SMNVEV (reference sequence). This CDR3 is built from 19 residues. The V end was cut by 2 bases, the J end by 1 base, with 22 bases between. DNA of the CDR3: TGTGCCAGCAGTTTACAACAAACAACAGGGTTTTACGGCACAGATACGCAGTATTTT. It encodes CASSLQQTTGFYGTDTQYF.

This clonotype was seen repeatedly, ten times or more. The chain recombines TRBV12-3 or TRBV12-4 with TRBJ2-7, with unresolved D. The ends were cut back, 6 bases at V and 3 bases at J, with 9 bases in the middle. The CDR3 extends over 12 amino acids. CDR3 in DNA: TGTGCCAGCAGCCGCAACTACTACGAGCAGTACTTC. Protein sequence: CASSRNYYEQYF.

The chain has TRBV28 and TRBJ1-2, with 10 bases that match TRBD1. Germline CDR1 MDHEN, CDR2 SYDVKM. Trimming at V came to 5 bases and at J to 6 bases, leaving 3 bases not matched to a gene. The CDR3 has 13 amino acids. As DNA, the CDR3 is TGTGCCAGCAGTGTGACAGGGGGCAATGGCTACACCTTC. Its translation: CASSVTGGNGYTF.

This clonotype was detected many times. The V call is TRBV5-4, the J call TRBJ2-7, with TRBD1 identical over 7 bases. V trimming: 0 bases; J trimming: 6 bases; junction bases outside the gene matches: 9. The CDR3 is 15 residues long. CDR1 is SGHNT, CDR2 YYREEE, per germline (reference sequence). CDR3 DNA sequence: TGTGCCAGCAGCTTGGGGTTTCAGGGGGTAGGCGAGCAGTACTTC. Translated: CASSLGFQGVGEQYF.

At least ten counts were recorded for this clonotype. The rearrangement joins TRBV11-2 to TRBJ1-3, with D tentatively TRBD1 (6 bases). CDR3 size: 14 residues. CDR1 is SGHAT and CDR2 is FQNNGV in the germline V gene. Trimming left V 5 bases short and J 4 bases short, with 12 bases between. This CDR3 is CASSPGTPGNTIYF. In DNA form, the CDR3 reads TGTGCCAGCAGCCCAGGGACACCCGGAAACACCATATATTTT.

This clonotype was counted between two and nine times. This chain connects TRBV20-1 to TRBJ1-2; no firm D call. V lost 4 bases to trimming and J lost 4 bases, with 4 bases between them. The length of the CDR3 is 10 residues. CDR1 and CDR2 (germline): DFQATT, SNEGSKA (reference sequence). The CDR3 DNA sequence: TGCAGTGCTAAAGGCTATGGCTACACCTTC. Translated: CSAKGYGYTF.

A few counts support this clonotype. The rearrangement links TRBV13 to TRBJ2-2, with 13 bases identical to TRBD2. J gave up 6 bases and V 5 bases, and 3 bases lay outside the gene matches. CDR1 and CDR2 from the germline V gene are PRHDT and FYEKMQ (reference sequence). The CDR3 consists of 15 residues. CDR3 sequence (DNA): TGTGCCAGCAGCAGGACTAGCGGGGGACCCGGGGAGCTGTTTTTT. Protein: CASSRTSGGPGELFF.

This clonotype has a handful of counts. The genes are TRBV29-1 and TRBJ1-2; 8 bases are a match to TRBD1. Germline-derived CDR1 and CDR2 are SQVTM and ANQGSEA. The CDR3 covers 12 residues. V lost 7 bases and J lost 5; bases outside the gene matches: 6. The DNA of the CDR3 is TGCAGCGCCGCGGACAGGGAGTATGGCTACACCTTC. Translating it yields CSAADREYGYTF.

This chain connects TRBV4-2 to TRBJ1-2, with D perhaps TRBD1 (6 bases). Germline CDR1 reads LGHNA; CDR2 reads YNFKEQ. This CDR3 contains 17 residues. V was shortened by 1 base and J by 7 bases, with 22 bases between the two germline ends. This CDR3 is CASSQVTLRTDSRGYTF. The CDR3 DNA is TGTGCCAGCAGCCAAGTGACCCTCAGGACGGACAGCCGTGGCTACACCTTC.

The CDR3, as DNA: TGCGCCAGCAGCCCTAAGCCTAGCACAGATACGCAGTATTTT. It encodes CASSPKPSTDTQYF. The gene calls are TRBV5-1 and TRBJ2-3; D call uncertain. The ends were cut back, 4 bases at V and 0 bases at J, with 9 bases in the middle. The CDR3 extends over 14 amino acids. Germline V gene lookup returns CDR1 SGHRS and CDR2 YFSETQ.

This clonotype was picked up many times. The chain recombines TRBV25-1 with TRBJ1-6; tentatively, D is TRBD1 (6 bases). The germline V gene has CDR1 MGHDK and CDR2 SYGVNS. Between the trimmed V and J ends, which lost 3 bases and 9 bases, there was a span of 18 bases. This CDR3 has 16 amino acids. CDR3 coding DNA: TGTGCCAGCAGTGATCACGGGGGCGATCCGTTTTCACCCCTCCACTTT. Translated: CASSDHGGDPFSPLHF.

This clonotype was counted only a few times. The chain carries TRBV4-2 and TRBJ1-2; the D is unclear. Deletions cut 3 bases from V and 4 bases from J, with 6 bases between. Germline V gene data show CDR1 as LGHNA and CDR2 as YNFKEQ. This CDR3 is built from 12 residues. The CDR3 sequence is CASSQEFYGYTF. The DNA of the CDR3 is TGTGCCAGCAGCCAGGAGTTCTATGGCTACACCTTC.

This clonotype was recorded a few times. J is TRBJ2-3 and V is TRBV20-1; 14 nucleotides agree with TRBD2. The germline gives CDR1 DFQATT, CDR2 SNEGSKA (reference sequence). The CDR3 length is 16 residues. The V gene end was trimmed by 0 bases and the J gene end by 6 bases; junction bases not matched to a gene: 5. The DNA of the CDR3 is TGCAGTGCTAGAGATGGACTAGCGGGGGGAGTGGATACGCAGTATTTT. Translating it yields CSARDGLAGGVDTQYF.

The chain has TRBV7-2 and TRBJ1-5; D not certain. Trimming left V 1 base short and J 4 bases short, with 5 bases between. This CDR3 comprises 13 residues. Germline-derived CDR1 and CDR2 are SGHTA and FQGNSA. CDR3 bases: TGTGCCAGCAGCTTAGTCCGGAATCAGCCCCAGCATTTT. As protein: CASSLVRNQPQHF.

The V and J genes are TRBV19 and TRBJ2-1; 8 bases match TRBD1. The CDR3 covers 16 residues. Germline V gene data show CDR1 as LNHDA and CDR2 as SQIVND (reference sequence). V shed 5 bases and J 4 bases; nucleotides not matched to a gene: 10. DNA of the CDR3: TGTGCCAGTAGTCAATCCGTACAGGGGGGATACAATGAGCAGTTCTTC. Protein: CASSQSVQGGYNEQFF.

This clonotype has only a few counts. The chain recombines TRBV3-1 with TRBJ2-3, with 7 bases aligning to TRBD2. The CDR3 contains 16 residues. CDR1 LGHDT and CDR2 YNNKEL come from the germline V gene (reference sequence). The V gene end was trimmed by 0 bases and the J gene end by 5 bases; junction bases not matched to a gene: 8. CDR3 protein: CASSQDWGGHGDTQYF. As DNA, the CDR3 is TGTGCCAGCAGCCAAGACTGGGGAGGGCATGGAGATACGCAGTATTTT.

Only a few counts were recorded for this clonotype. The V gene is TRBV2, the J gene TRBJ1-4; a weak D match, TRBD1 (5 bases). Germline CDR1 and CDR2: SNHLY and FYNNEI. The ends were cut back, 4 bases at V and 10 bases at J, with 13 bases in the middle. This CDR3 spans 13 amino acids. CDR3: CASSAEAGGKLFF. CDR3 DNA: TGTGCCAGCAGTGCAGAGGCGGGGGGAAAACTGTTTTTT. Supplemented by reference TRBV2 and TRBJ1-4, the full variable domain reads EPEVTQTPSHQVTQMGQEVILRCVPISNHLYFYWYRQILGQKVEFLVSFYNNEISEKSEIFDDQFSVERPDGSNFTLKIRSTKLEDSAMYFCASSAEAGGKLFFGSGTQLSVL.

V and J are TRBV19 and TRBJ2-2; 12 bases line up with TRBD1. CDR1 and CDR2 (germline): LNHDA, SQIVND (reference sequence). This CDR3 contains 14 residues. V trimming: 9 bases; J trimming: 3 bases; junction bases outside the gene matches: 2. The CDR3 sequence is CASRDRGHTGELFF. Here the CDR3 DNA reads TGTGCCAGCCGGGACAGGGGGCACACCGGGGAGCTGTTTTTT.

This chain uses TRBV12-3 or TRBV12-4 with TRBJ2-1; D gene unclear. V was pared by 3 bases and J by 12 bases, with 9 bases between. This CDR3 comprises 11 residues. The CDR3 DNA sequence: TGTGCCAGCAGTTTGGACCTATCGCAGTTCTTC. Its translation is CASSLDLSQFF.

This clonotype was picked up many times. Here the CDR3 reads CASSLALQGTPFF. The CDR3 DNA follows: TGTGCCAGCAGCTTAGCGTTACAGGGCACGCCTTTCTTT. The chain uses TRBV7-2 and TRBJ1-1; TRBD1 is a possible D gene (6 bases). There are 13 residues in the CDR3. Germline assignment: CDR1 SGHTA and CDR2 FQGNSA. V lost 0 bases and J lost 12, with 14 bases in between. The full variable domain, in which reference TRBV7-2 and TRBJ1-1 provide the parts outside the CDR3, is GAGVSQSPSNKVTEKGKDVELRCDPISGHTALYWYRQSLGQGLEFLIYFQGNSAPDKSGLPSDRFSAERTGGSVSTLTIQRTQQEDSAVYLCASSLALQGTPFFGQGTRLTVV.

This clonotype was seen many times. V usage is TRBV6-5 and J usage is TRBJ2-7; D is perhaps TRBD1 (5 bases). Germline CDR1 and CDR2: MNHEY and SVGAGI. The CDR3 totals 15 residues. Trimming stripped 2 bases from V and 1 base from J, with 12 bases between. For the CDR3, the DNA is TGTGCCAGCAGTTACGGAAGGGGTAGTTCCTACGAGCAGTACTTC. Encoded protein: CASSYGRGSSYEQYF.

The chain recombines TRBV5-1 with TRBJ1-2; D call uncertain. Between the trimmed V and J ends, which lost 4 bases and 4 bases, there was a span of 14 bases. The CDR3 covers 14 residues. CDR1 SGHRS and CDR2 YFSETQ come from the germline V gene. CDR3 nucleotide sequence: TGCGCCAGCAGCGAAGACGACGGGTTCTATGGCTACACCTTC. Translation: CASSEDDGFYGYTF.

The J gene is TRBJ1-1, the V gene TRBV7-6; 8 bases match TRBD1. Germline V gene lookup returns CDR1 SGHVS and CDR2 FNYEAQ. This CDR3 is 15 amino acids long. Trimming removed 5 bases from V and 1 base from J; junction bases left unmatched: 6. CDR3 in DNA: TGTGCCAGCAGCCCCAATGGACAGGGGAACACTGAAGCTTTCTTT. It is translated as CASSPNGQGNTEAFF.

This clonotype was counted ten times or more. CDR3: CASSFTGQGNTIYF. The CDR3 DNA reads TGTGCCAGCAGTTTCACAGGGCAAGGAAACACCATATATTTT. This chain joins TRBV12-3 or TRBV12-4 and TRBJ1-3; tentative D call: TRBD1 (6 bases). The CDR3 length is 14 residues. V was clipped by 3 bases and J by 4 bases, with 10 bases between them.

The sample holds a few counts of this clonotype. Given a much more abundant clone one base away, this may be a read error. The chain joins TRBV7-2 to TRBJ2-7, with D tentatively TRBD1 (6 bases). CDR3 size: 14 residues. CDR1 is SGHTA and CDR2 is FQGNSA in the germline V gene. DNA of the CDR3: TGTGCCAGCAGCTTAGGTGCAGGGGCCTACAAGCAGTACTTC. Protein product: CASSLGAGAYKQYF.

This clonotype was observed at least ten times. This chain connects TRBV7-2 to TRBJ1-1; TRBD1 is a possible D gene (5 bases). Germline V gene data show CDR1 as SGHTA and CDR2 as FQGNSA. The CDR3 consists of 12 residues. Trimming left V 5 bases short and J 3 bases short, with 7 bases between. CDR3 bases: TGTGCCAGCAGCCCAGGGTACACTGAAGCTTTCTTT. Encoded protein: CASSPGYTEAFF.

The J gene is TRBJ1-4, the V gene TRBV12-3 or TRBV12-4; no clear D. The CDR3 sequence is 12 residues long. V shed 3 bases and J shed 6 bases, with 5 bases lying between them. As DNA, the CDR3 is TGTGCCAGCAGTTTCCAGGATGAAAAACTGTTTTTT. Protein product: CASSFQDEKLFF.